The 22 T cell receptor beta chains given below trace back to one sample, sequenced in a study of T cell changes during pregnancy in multiple sclerosis. The assay was immunoSEQ multiplex PCR, and TCRdb's table has in-frame clones only and misses some. Among around 38,000 clones listed, about 92% were seen once. This material consisted of CD8+ T cells from peripheral blood mononuclear cells, taken in the third trimester of pregnancy. The origin of the receptors is a female donor with multiple sclerosis, enrolled in a pregnancy study.

This chain connects TRBV5-4 to TRBJ2-1; D gene unclear. V lost 4 bases, J lost 7 bases, and 9 bases lay in between. CDR3 length: 12 residues. Germline CDR1 is SGHNT and CDR2 is YYREEE (reference sequence). CDR3 sequence (DNA): TGTGCCAGCAGCCCGTCTAGGAATGAGCAGTTCTTC. Protein product: CASSPSRNEQFF.

J is TRBJ1-4 and V is TRBV19, with D hard to call. CDR1 and CDR2 (germline): LNHDA, SQIVND (reference sequence). The CDR3 has 16 residues. The V and J ends lost 7 bases and 7 bases respectively, with 22 bases between them. This CDR3 is CASTLPSGRESEKLFF. In DNA form, the CDR3 reads TGTGCCAGTACCCTCCCGTCGGGGAGGGAGAGTGAAAAACTGTTTTTT.

The table lists this clone with a count of one. The chain combines TRBV9 with TRBJ2-1; 8 bases line up with TRBD1. Looked up from germline, CDR1 is SGDLS and CDR2 is YYNGEE. There are 14 residues in the CDR3. After removal of 0 bases from V and 7 bases from J, the junction contained 3 bases not matched to a gene. In DNA form, the CDR3 reads TGTGCCAGCAGCGTAGCCCGGACAGGGAATGAGCAGTTCTTC. It encodes CASSVARTGNEQFF.

This clone was counted once. The genes are TRBV27 and TRBJ2-7, with a tentative D call TRBD2 (6 bases). Trimming cost V 3 bases and J 2 bases, with 11 bases left between them. The germline V gene has CDR1 MNHEY and CDR2 SMNVEV (reference sequence). The CDR3 runs to 14 residues. For the CDR3, the DNA is TGTGCCAGCAGTTTCGCGGGGATTACCTACGAGCAGTACTTC. This sequence encodes CASSFAGITYEQYF.

This clone occurred once. V is TRBV4-1 and J is TRBJ1-1; D is perhaps TRBD1 (6 bases). The V end lost 2 bases, the J end lost 5 bases, and 12 bases lay between the germline ends. Germline V lookup: CDR1 MGHRA, CDR2 YSYEKL. The CDR3 is 14 amino acids. The CDR3 loop reads CASSQNDRGTEAFF. The CDR3 DNA is TGCGCCAGCAGCCAAAACGATAGGGGGACTGAAGCTTTCTTT.

The V call is TRBV4-3, the J call TRBJ1-1, with a possible D match to TRBD1 (6 bases). The V end lost 0 bases, the J end lost 4 bases, and 21 bases lay between the germline ends. Germline values: CDR1 LGHNA, CDR2 YSLEER. The CDR3 sequence is 18 residues long. The CDR3 sequence: CASSQDSGAGGWTTEAFF. The CDR3 nucleotides read TGCGCCAGCAGCCAAGATTCAGGGGCCGGGGGGTGGACCACTGAAGCTTTCTTT.

This rearrangement joins TRBV5-8 to TRBJ1-4; the match to TRBD1 covers 10 bases. There are 15 residues in the CDR3. The V segment lost 2 bases and the J segment 7 bases; nucleotides outside the gene matches: 5. Germline CDR1 SGHTS, CDR2 YDEGEE. The DNA for the CDR3 is TGTGCCAGCAGCTTCCTGACAGGGGGCCTTGAAAAACTGTTTTTT. Translating it yields CASSFLTGGLEKLFF.

The J gene is TRBJ2-2, the V gene TRBV4-3; 10 bases match TRBD2. The CDR3 length is 18 residues. Germline V gene data show CDR1 as LGHNA and CDR2 as YSLEER. V gave up 2 bases and J gave up 7 bases; unmatched junction bases: 13. CDR3 DNA: TGCGCCAGCAGCCAAACGAGCGGGAGGGCCATATGGGTCGGGGAGCTGTTTTTT. Translated, it gives CASSQTSGRAIWVGELFF.

V gene TRBV9 combines with J gene TRBJ2-1; 8 nucleotides line up with TRBD2. CDR1 is SGDLS, CDR2 YYNGEE, per germline. The CDR3 is 19 amino acids. V gave up 1 base and J gave up 0 bases; unmatched junction bases: 12. CDR3 in DNA: TGTGCCAGCAGCGTACCTTCCGAACTAGCGGTAAGCTCCTACAATGAGCAGTTCTTC. It is translated as CASSVPSELAVSSYNEQFF.

The chain carries TRBV4-3 and TRBJ1-3; tentatively, D is TRBD1 (6 bases). From germline, CDR1 is LGHNA and CDR2 YSLEER. The V gene lost 4 bases and the J gene lost 0 bases, with 10 bases spanning the gap. The CDR3 spans 15 residues. The CDR3 loop is CASSPRDNSGNTIYF. The CDR3 coding sequence is TGCGCCAGCAGCCCACGGGACAACTCTGGAAACACCATATATTTT.

This chain joins TRBV29-1 and TRBJ2-3; D not resolved. The CDR3 totals 12 residues. Per germline, CDR1 SQVTM and CDR2 ANQGSEA. V was shortened by 1 base and J by 6 bases, with 8 bases between the two germline ends. CDR3 sequence reads: CSVEALPDTQYF. The CDR3 bases are TGCAGCGTTGAAGCCCTCCCGGATACGCAGTATTTT.

The V call is TRBV13, the J call TRBJ2-7; 11 bases agree with TRBD2. Germline CDR1 and CDR2: PRHDT and FYEKMQ (reference sequence). CDR3 length equals 14 residues. The junction had 5 bases not matched to a gene; V was cut back by 6 bases and J by 4 bases. The DNA of the CDR3 is TGTGCCAGCAGTTCCGGGACTAGCGGATACGAGCAGTACTTC. Translated: CASSSGTSGYEQYF.

This clone appeared a few times. V and J are TRBV7-9 and TRBJ1-2; 7 positions agree with TRBD1. Germline V gene data show CDR1 as SEHNR and CDR2 as FQNEAQ (reference sequence). CDR3 size: 14 residues. Losses at the gene ends were 1 base for V and 6 bases for J; bases not matched to a gene: 5. The CDR3, as DNA: TGTGCCAGCAGCTTAGGGAGACAGGGCGATGGCTACACCTTC. Its protein is CASSLGRQGDGYTF.

This sequence joins TRBV11-2 and TRBJ2-1; D is possibly TRBD2 (6 bases). This CDR3 spans 15 amino acids. The V end lost 1 base, the J end lost 8 bases, and 15 bases lay between the germline ends. Germline loops: CDR1 SGHAT, CDR2 FQNNGV. Here the CDR3 reads CASSLVLARTDEQFF. The CDR3 region has the DNA TGTGCCAGCAGCTTAGTACTAGCTAGGACCGATGAGCAGTTCTTC.

The chain uses TRBV6-6 and TRBJ1-1; D is ambiguous. CDR1 MNHNY and CDR2 SVGAGI come from the germline V gene (reference sequence). The ends were cut back, 7 bases at V and 0 bases at J, with 15 bases in the middle. CDR3 length equals 15 residues. CDR3 sequence: CASIATFSMNTEAFF. CDR3 DNA: TGTGCCAGCATCGCAACCTTCTCTATGAACACTGAAGCTTTCTTT.

The V call is TRBV19, the J call TRBJ2-1; no reliable D call. Deletions cut 5 bases from V and 6 bases from J, with 8 bases between. Germline V CDR1 and CDR2: LNHDA, SQIVND (reference sequence). The length of the CDR3 is 12 residues. The CDR3 sequence: CASSSYSNEQFF. The CDR3 DNA follows: TGTGCCAGTAGTTCCTATTCCAATGAGCAGTTCTTC.

The rearrangement uses TRBV21-1 and TRBJ1-3. TRBV21-1 is termed a pseudogene. The CDR3 consists of 16 residues. CDR3 DNA sequence: TGTGCCGCTCAGGGAGGCAGGAGATTCTCTGGAAACACCATATATTTT. Protein: CAAQGGRRFSGNTIYF.

The chain uses TRBV28 and TRBJ1-5; D perhaps matches TRBD1 (5 bases). Per the germline V gene, CDR1 is MDHEN and CDR2 is SYDVKM. The CDR3 totals 12 residues. Trimming shortened V by 6 bases and J by 6 bases, and 9 bases separated the two germline ends. In nucleotides, the CDR3 is TGTGCCAGCAGGCAGGGAAGTCAGCCCCAGCATTTT. It yields the protein CASRQGSQPQHF.

This chain links TRBV19 with TRBJ2-7, with TRBD2 matching over 14 bases. Germline CDR1 LNHDA, CDR2 SQIVND (reference sequence). V was clipped by 6 bases and J by 6 bases; unmatched bases: 10. The CDR3 consists of 16 residues. CDR3 in DNA: TGTGCCAGTAGGCTACCGGGACTAGCGGGAGTAGTCGAGCAGTACTTC. It codes for CASRLPGLAGVVEQYF.

V gene TRBV4-2 combines with J gene TRBJ2-6; D is uncertain. CDR1 and CDR2 from the germline V gene are LGHNA and YNFKEQ. Deletions cut 4 bases from V and 4 bases from J, with 14 bases between. The CDR3 covers 16 residues. DNA for the CDR3: TGTGCCAGCAGCCCTTGGTCCGATGCGGGGGCCAACGTCCTGACTTTC. This translates into CASSPWSDAGANVLTF.

The rearrangement joins TRBV4-3 to TRBJ2-2; tentatively, D is TRBD1 (6 bases). V was cut by 0 bases and J by 4 bases, with 12 bases left in between. The CDR3 runs 16 residues. Germline CDR1 is LGHNA and CDR2 is YSLEER. The CDR3 sequence: CASSQDYRGGTGELFF. CDR3 nucleotide sequence: TGCGCCAGCAGCCAAGATTATCGAGGGGGCACCGGGGAGCTGTTTTTT.

This rearrangement joins TRBV4-3 to TRBJ2-1; maybe TRBD2 (5 bases). Trimming stripped 1 base from V and 4 bases from J, with 5 bases between. Germline CDR1 is LGHNA and CDR2 is YSLEER. The CDR3 is 13 residues long. The CDR3 DNA is TGCGCCAGCAGCCAAGCGGGGTACAATGAGCAGTTCTTC. It specifies CASSQAGYNEQFF.